This T cell receptor (beta chain) is drawn from a study of blood T cells in healthy people across ages. Study overall: The capture of about one barcoded beta molecule per two T cells was achieved by template switching. General study results and limits: The study found more naive CD4+ cells and higher diversity in long-lived than aged donors.

Germline CDR1 is LGHNA and CDR2 is YSLEER. V lost 0 bases to trimming and J lost 5 bases, with 14 bases between them. The CDR3 has 16 amino acids. A J-beta primer mix and a sample-barcoded 5' primer were used in a second PCR of about 6 to 12 cycles. A template-switch adaptor that had 12 random nucleotides put a tag on each cDNA molecule. TCRdb ran MiXCR on the 5' RACE reads and lists one entry per CDR3 protein. In the table there are under 850,000 distinct CDR3 sequences, around 36% of which are singletons. As to this clonotype: Its antigen is undetermined.

Sequencing input: blood. The sequence was collected from a man in his late teens or twenties in good health. The chain joins TRBV4-3 to TRBJ1-5; D may be TRBD1 (6 bases). As DNA, the CDR3 is TGCGCCAGCAGCCAAGACGACGACAGGCGGGATCAGCCCCAGCATTTT. Encoded protein: CASSQDDDRRDQPQHF.